A single sample gave rise to the 8 T cell receptor beta chains below, sequenced in a study of PD-L1 blockade in urothelial cancer. Documented time point: pretreatment peripheral blood. Generated by immunoSEQ multiplex PCR, the TCRdb table keeps only in-frame clones and is missing some. The table lists approximately 63,000 clones, roughly four fifths of them singletons. The source material was PBMCs, sampled around atezolizumab (anti-PD-L1) treatment. Source of these receptors: a man in his 70s with urothelial cancer.

V and J are TRBV9 and TRBJ1-3; perhaps TRBD1 as D (5 bases). The CDR3 is made up of 15 amino acids. V was trimmed by 4 bases and J by 4 bases, leaving 15 bases between them. CDR1 and CDR2 (germline): SGDLS, YYNGEE. The CDR3 spells CASSPRTGGGNTIYF. Written as DNA, the CDR3 is TGTGCCAGCAGCCCCCGGACGGGGGGAGGAAACACCATATATTTT.

The V call is TRBV18, the J call TRBJ2-3; 11 positions match TRBD2. CDR3 size: 17 residues. With 4 bases clipped from V and 6 bases from J, the junction kept 12 bases outside the gene matches. Germline lookup yields CDR1 KGHSH and CDR2 LQKENI. The CDR3 DNA sequence: TGTGCCAGCTCACTAACGCTAGCGGGAGGAGCCGGGGATACGCAGTATTTT. This codes for CASSLTLAGGAGDTQYF.

The table lists this clone with a few counts. V and J are TRBV19 and TRBJ2-1, with 9 bases that match TRBD2. The CDR3 contains 17 residues. Trimming removed 3 bases from V and 6 bases from J; junction bases left unmatched: 12. Per the germline V gene, CDR1 is LNHDA and CDR2 is SQIVND (reference sequence). The CDR3 here is CASSIVHAGLAPNEQFF. Written as DNA, the CDR3 is TGTGCCAGTAGTATCGTCCACGCAGGACTAGCGCCCAATGAGCAGTTCTTC.

This chain links TRBV19 with TRBJ1-5, with D possibly matching TRBD1 (5 bases). The CDR3 spans 14 residues. V was cut by 2 bases and J by 4 bases, with 9 bases left in between. CDR1 is LNHDA and CDR2 is SQIVND in the germline V gene (reference sequence). This CDR3 is CASSILGGNQPQHF. In DNA form, the CDR3 reads TGTGCCAGTAGTATATTGGGGGGGAATCAGCCCCAGCATTTT.

The V and J genes are TRBV4-2 and TRBJ1-5; D remains ambiguous. Germline lookup yields CDR1 LGHNA and CDR2 YNFKEQ. V lost 2 bases and J 4 bases, leaving 3 bases between the germline ends. The CDR3 is 12 amino acids. The CDR3 DNA is TGTGCCAGCAGCCAATATAATCAGCCCCAGCATTTT. As protein: CASSQYNQPQHF.

The V gene is TRBV5-1, the J gene TRBJ2-2; D may be TRBD2 (7 bases). Germline loops: CDR1 SGHRS, CDR2 YFSETQ. CDR3 length: 15 amino acids. Trimming stripped 0 bases from V and 6 bases from J, with 12 bases between. The CDR3 protein is CASSLGGGAAGELFF. CDR3 in DNA: TGCGCCAGCAGCTTGGGCGGGGGCGCCGCCGGGGAGCTGTTTTTT.

This chain links TRBV15 with TRBJ1-2; 8 bases align to TRBD1. V gave up 4 bases and J gave up 6 bases; unmatched junction bases: 13. The CDR3 sequence is 16 residues long. Germline V gene data show CDR1 as LNHNV and CDR2 as YYDKDF (reference sequence). CDR3 sequence: CATSNMQGAWINGYTF. The DNA of the CDR3 is TGTGCCACCAGCAACATGCAGGGGGCGTGGATCAATGGCTACACCTTC.

The chain combines TRBV7-9 with TRBJ2-1, with D possibly TRBD2 on 6 matching bases. Germline CDR1 is SEHNR and CDR2 is FQNEAQ (reference sequence). Trimming pared 11 bases from V and 5 bases from J, leaving 16 bases between. This CDR3 region has 13 residues. The CDR3 nucleotides read TGTGCCCAAGGACGGGACTTTGACAATGAGCAGTTCTTC. It codes for CAQGRDFDNEQFF.